The entry below describes one TCR beta chain. This entry comes from a study of blood T cell repertoires in COVID-19. About the research overall: From the United States, Italy and Spain came samples of acute and convalescent COVID-19. The analysed material was cDNA or gDNA that came from T cells, B-cell-depleted T cells, or PBMCs.

Original analysis: How many nucleated cells were present was estimated from reference gene primer amplification. Measured with immunoSEQ multiplex PCR; TCRdb has only the in-frame clones, and not every one. V, J and clone size are those of that table, while D and trimming were read from the DNA. The data hold over 300,000 clones, with about 90% observed a single time. The germline V and J ends were trimmed by 3 bases and 4 bases, with 16 bases remaining between them. CDR1 is KGHDR, CDR2 SFDVKD, per germline. The CDR3 totals 16 residues. This TCR came from a man aged 40-49 years with acute or convalescent COVID-19. Sequencing was performed on peripheral blood. V is TRBV24-1 and J is TRBJ2-3, with D tentatively TRBD2 (6 bases). The CDR3 DNA sequence: TGTGCCACCAGTGATAGGAGGTGGGGGGAGTCAGATACGCAGTATTTT. It specifies CATSDRRWGESDTQYF.